This paragraph reports one TCR beta chain. Its target is unknown. The method was immunoSEQ multiplex PCR; TCRdb's version includes in-frame clones alone and lacks a portion of them. This sample carries roughly 30,000 clones, 81% of them seen once, and the ten largest clones take roughly 15%. Time point specified: week 35, safety follow-up. All doses held 300 ug of mutant IDH1 20-mer peptide, with topical imiquimod. Weeks 1, 3, 5, 7, 11, 15, 19 and 23 were when patients received their eight vaccinations. The sample belongs to a study of a mutant IDH1 vaccine in newly diagnosed glioma. For the study at large: Onset of vaccination occurred 4-6 weeks following radiotherapy alone, or with temozolomide cycles. At week 47 came visit V13, while visit V12 had come at week 35.

Study-wide findings and caveats: Shifts in the top peripheral T cell clonotypes seemed unrelated to pseudoprogression.

The input for sequencing was PBMCs, taken from a glioma patient whose treatment included an IDH1 peptide vaccine. The TCR was taken from a man aged 30 to 39 with glioma.

The DNA for the CDR3 is TGTGCCTGGAGCAATTTCCAAGAGACCCAGTACTTC. It codes for CAWSNFQETQYF. The chain combines TRBV30 with TRBJ2-5; D gene unclear. Trimming pared 3 bases from V and 1 base from J, leaving 6 bases between. The germline gives CDR1 GTSNPN, CDR2 SVGIG (reference sequence). The CDR3 spans 12 residues.